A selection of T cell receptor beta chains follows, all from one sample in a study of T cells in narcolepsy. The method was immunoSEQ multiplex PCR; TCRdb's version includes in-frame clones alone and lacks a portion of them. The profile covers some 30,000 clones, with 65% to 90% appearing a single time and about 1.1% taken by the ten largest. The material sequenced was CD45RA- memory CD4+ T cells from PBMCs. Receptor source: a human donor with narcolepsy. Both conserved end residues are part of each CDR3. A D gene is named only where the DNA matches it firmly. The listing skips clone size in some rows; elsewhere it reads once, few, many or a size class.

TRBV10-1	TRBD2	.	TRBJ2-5	CASSDGGGPQETQYF	TGCGCCAGCAGTGACGGCGGGGGGCCCCAAGAGACCCAGTACTTC
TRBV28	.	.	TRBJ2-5	CASRDPSAETQYF	TGTGCCAGCAGGGACCCCTCCGCGGAGACCCAGTACTTC
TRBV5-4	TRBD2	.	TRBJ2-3	CASSSSGSVTDMQYF	TGTGCCAGCAGCTCTAGCGGGAGTGTCACAGATATGCAGTATTTT
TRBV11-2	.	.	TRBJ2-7	CASSLVVFYEQYF	TGTGCCAGCAGCTTAGTGGTTTTCTACGAGCAGTACTTC
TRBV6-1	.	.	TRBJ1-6	CASSEVLANNSPLHF	TGTGCCAGCAGTGAGGTTCTGGCCAATAATTCACCCCTCCACTTT
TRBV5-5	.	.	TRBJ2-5	CASSLVLGWQETQYF	TGTGCCAGCAGCTTAGTATTGGGTTGGCAAGAGACCCAGTACTTC
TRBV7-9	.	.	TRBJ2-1	CASSSDSSSYNEQFF	TGTGCCAGCAGTTCTGACAGTAGCTCCTACAATGAGCAGTTCTTC
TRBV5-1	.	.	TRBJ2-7	CASSSYGTTSYEQYF	TGCGCCAGCAGTTCGTACGGGACAACCTCCTACGAGCAGTACTTC
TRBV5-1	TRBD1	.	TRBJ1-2	CASSPEGRGVIGYTF	TGCGCCAGCAGCCCGGAGGGCAGGGGGGTAATTGGCTACACCTTC
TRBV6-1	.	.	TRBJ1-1	CASYPGYGNTEAFF	TGTGCCAGCTACCCTGGGTATGGGAACACTGAAGCTTTCTTT
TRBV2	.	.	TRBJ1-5	CASGGPNQPQHF	TGTGCCAGCGGGGGACCGAATCAGCCCCAGCATTTT
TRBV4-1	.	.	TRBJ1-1	CASSHSQGRYTEAFF	TGCGCCAGCAGCCATTCACAGGGAAGATATACTGAAGCTTTCTTT
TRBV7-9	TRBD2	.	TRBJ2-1	CASSSRLAGTNYNEQFF	TGTGCCAGCAGCTCCAGACTAGCGGGAACGAACTACAATGAGCAGTTCTTC
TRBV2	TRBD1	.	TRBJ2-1	CASSGTGGLEQFF	TGTGCCAGCAGCGGGACAGGGGGTCTTGAGCAGTTCTTC
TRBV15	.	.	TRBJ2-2	CATSRDMGGELFF	TGTGCCACCAGCAGAGATATGGGCGGGGAGCTGTTTTTT
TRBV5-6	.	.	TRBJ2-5	CASRADLLDRETQYF	TGTGCCAGCAGGGCGGACCTCCTAGATCGGGAGACCCAGTACTTC
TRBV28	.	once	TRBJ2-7	CASNKFNYEQYF	TGTGCCAGCAACAAATTCAACTACGAGCAGTACTTC
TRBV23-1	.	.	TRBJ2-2	CASSQVPADYQNTGELFF	TGCGCCAGCAGTCAAGTCCCAGCGGACTACCAGAACACCGGGGAGCTGTTTTTT
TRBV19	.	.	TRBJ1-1	CASSMYGQGFPRGHTEAFF	TGTGCCAGTAGTATGTATGGGCAGGGATTCCCAAGGGGACACACTGAAGCTTTCTTT
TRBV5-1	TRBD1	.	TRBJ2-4	CASSLGGTGTGQNIQYF	TGCGCCAGCAGCTTGGGCGGGACCGGGACAGGACAAAACATTCAGTACTTC
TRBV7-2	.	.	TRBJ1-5	CASSLDRTQHF	TGTGCCAGCAGCTTGGATCGGACCCAGCATTTT
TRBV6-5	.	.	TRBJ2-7	CASSYTRWTSYEQYF	TGTGCCAGCAGTTACACCCGCTGGACTTCCTACGAGCAGTACTTC
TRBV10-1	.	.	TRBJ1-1	CASSEMTEAEAFF	TGCGCCAGCAGTGAGATGACAGAGGCTGAAGCTTTCTTT
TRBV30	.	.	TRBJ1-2	CAWSPTLYGYTF	TGTGCCTGGAGTCCAACACTCTATGGCTACACCTTC
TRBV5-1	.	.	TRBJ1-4	CASRGGPTNEKLFF	TGCGCCAGCAGAGGTGGGCCAACTAATGAAAAACTGTTTTTT
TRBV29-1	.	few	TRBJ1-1	CSVESPRTEAFF	TGCAGCGTTGAAAGTCCGCGTACTGAAGCTTTCTTT
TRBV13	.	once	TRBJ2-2	CASSLRAGELFF	TGTGCCAGCAGCTTAAGGGCCGGGGAGCTGTTTTTT
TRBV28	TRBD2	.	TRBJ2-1	CASRSSSGSPYNEQFF	TGTGCCAGCAGATCCTCAAGCGGGAGTCCCTACAATGAGCAGTTCTTC
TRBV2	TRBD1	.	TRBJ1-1	CASRRGQGDTEAFF	TGTGCCAGCAGGCGGGGACAGGGGGACACTGAAGCTTTCTTT
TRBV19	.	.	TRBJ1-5	CASSIWGLNQPQHF	TGTGCCAGTAGTATATGGGGGCTGAATCAGCCCCAGCATTTT
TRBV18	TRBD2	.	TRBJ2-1	CASSTLAGGDNEQFF	TGTGCCAGCTCAACCCTAGCGGGGGGCGACAATGAGCAGTTCTTC
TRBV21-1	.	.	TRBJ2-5	CASSRLAGVQETQYF	TGTGCCAGCAGCCGACTAGCGGGGGTCCAAGAGACCCAGTACTTC
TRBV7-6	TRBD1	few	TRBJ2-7	CASSKNRGYEQYF	TGTGCCAGCAGCAAAAACAGGGGGTACGAGCAGTACTTC
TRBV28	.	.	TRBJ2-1	CASSPGGWSSYNEQFF	TGTGCCAGCAGTCCGGGGGGCTGGAGCTCCTACAATGAGCAGTTCTTC
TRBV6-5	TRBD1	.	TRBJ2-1	CASSYSGQGQFF	TGTGCCAGCAGTTACTCGGGACAGGGCCAGTTCTTC
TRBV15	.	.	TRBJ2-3	CATSNRVAGRTDTQYF	TGTGCCACCAGCAATAGAGTGGCGGGTAGGACAGATACGCAGTATTTT
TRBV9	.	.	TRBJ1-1	CASSVGDEAFF	TGTGCCAGCAGCGTAGGAGATGAAGCTTTCTTT
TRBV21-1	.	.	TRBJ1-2	CASSKNNGPGGLKYGYTF	TGTGCCAGCAGCAAAAACAACGGACCAGGGGGCTTAAAGTATGGCTACACCTTC
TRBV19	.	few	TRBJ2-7	CASSRSGSSYEQYF	TGTGCCAGTAGTCGGTCGGGGAGTTCCTACGAGCAGTACTTC
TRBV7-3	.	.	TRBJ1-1	CASSLSTGKAFF	TGTGCCAGCAGCTTATCTACAGGGAAAGCTTTCTTT
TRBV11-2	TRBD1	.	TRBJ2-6	CASSFRQGRSSGANVLTF	TGTGCCAGCAGCTTCCGACAGGGTCGAAGCTCTGGGGCCAACGTCCTGACTTTC
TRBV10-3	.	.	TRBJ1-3	CASQKVTISGNTIYF	TGTGCCTCCCAGAAGGTAACGATCTCTGGAAACACCATATATTTT
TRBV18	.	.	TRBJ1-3	CASSPIGDSGNTIYF	TGTGCCAGCTCACCCATAGGCGACTCTGGAAACACCATATATTTT
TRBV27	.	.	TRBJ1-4	CAPRGEEKLFF	TGTGCTCCCCGAGGGGAAGAAAAACTGTTTTTT